Below are 12 T cell receptor beta chains sequenced from a single sample in a study of beta chain features in type 1 diabetes. Which antigens these TCRs recognize remains unknown. TCRB transcripts that were expressed got sequenced, as all of the isolated RNA had been reverse transcribed. Assay: immunoSEQ multiplex PCR; the TCRdb copy retains only in-frame clones and omits some. The sample has 640,000 or so clones, around 15% seen once. Study conclusions and caveats: Shorter TCRB CDR3s, moderately but significantly so, marked every one of the four CD4+ subsets in Type 1 diabetes patients.

Material for sequencing was naive CD4+ T cells from blood. The receptors here all came from a young man with type 1 diabetes.

In its sample, this clone was seen a few times. The V gene is TRBV5-1, the J gene TRBJ2-3; TRBD2 aligns across 10 bases. The CDR3 consists of 16 residues. V shed 4 bases and J 1 base; nucleotides not matched to a gene: 6. Per germline, CDR1 SGHRS and CDR2 YFSETQ. The CDR3 nucleotides read TGCGCCAGCAGCCTCCCAGCGGGAGGGGGCACAGATACGCAGTATTTT. It specifies CASSLPAGGGTDTQYF.

This chain connects TRBV30 to TRBJ1-5; TRBD1 aligns across 9 bases. CDR1 and CDR2 from the germline V gene are GTSNPN and SVGIG (reference sequence). V trimming: 1 base; J trimming: 7 bases; junction bases outside the gene matches: 11. The CDR3 consists of 16 residues. The CDR3 spells CAWSALGTGMFQPQHF. In DNA form, the CDR3 reads TGTGCCTGGAGTGCCCTAGGGACAGGGATGTTCCAGCCCCAGCATTTT.

This rearrangement joins TRBV7-2 to TRBJ2-2; D might be TRBD1 (6 bases). This CDR3 region has 15 residues. Trimming took 2 bases from V and 4 from J, leaving 11 bases between them. CDR1 is SGHTA, CDR2 FQGNSA, per germline. DNA for the CDR3: TGTGCCAGCAGCTTAAACAGGGAGACCACCGGGGAGCTGTTTTTT. Encoded protein: CASSLNRETTGELFF.

The CDR3 DNA sequence: TGTGCCAGCAGCTTAGAGGGGCGGAACTATGGCTACACCTTC. The encoded protein is CASSLEGRNYGYTF. The rearrangement links TRBV7-3 to TRBJ1-2, with D possibly TRBD1 on 5 matching bases. The ends were cut back, 2 bases at V and 2 bases at J, with 9 bases in the middle. CDR1 is SGHTA, CDR2 FQGTGA, per germline. CDR3 length equals 14 residues.

This clone was counted between two and nine times. The J gene is TRBJ1-4, the V gene TRBV7-9, with D possibly matching TRBD1 (5 bases). CDR3 length equals 14 residues. The germline V and J ends were trimmed by 5 bases and 8 bases, with 15 bases remaining between them. The germline gives CDR1 SEHNR, CDR2 FQNEAQ (reference sequence). CDR3 sequence reads: CASSRHDSLEKLFF. The CDR3 DNA reads TGTGCCAGCAGCCGTCACGACAGCCTCGAAAAACTGTTTTTT. The variable domain in full, completed from reference TRBV7-9 and TRBJ1-4, reads DTGVSQNPRHKITKRGQNVTFRCDPISEHNRLYWYRQTLGQGPEFLTYFQNEAQLEKSRLLSDRFSAERPKGSFSTLEIQRTEQGDSAMYLCASSRHDSLEKLFFGSGTQLSVL.

This clone has just a few counts. V gene TRBV6-6 combines with J gene TRBJ1-1; D not resolved. The germline V gene encodes CDR1 MNHNY and CDR2 SVGAGI (reference sequence). The CDR3 is 11 residues long. The V gene lost 6 bases and the J gene lost 6 bases, with 8 bases spanning the gap. The DNA of the CDR3 is TGTGCCAGCAGCGCCCAGTCTGAAGCTTTCTTT. It codes for CASSAQSEAFF.

This clone was seen only a few times. Other DNA sequences in this specimen translate into the identical CDR3. The V gene is TRBV2, the J gene TRBJ1-5; D not certain. The CDR3 is 13 residues long. V was cut by 1 base and J by 4 bases, with 5 bases left in between. Germline assignment: CDR1 SNHLY and CDR2 FYNNEI. The CDR3 DNA is TGTGCCAGCAGTGAAGAGGTAAATCAGCCCCAGCATTTT. Its protein product is CASSEEVNQPQHF.

This chain joins TRBV18 and TRBJ1-1, with no clear D. The CDR3 covers 18 residues. Germline CDR1 reads KGHSH; CDR2 reads LQKENI. Trimming removed 0 bases at V and 0 bases at J, with 17 bases between. The CDR3 loop reads CASSPPSAGGSMNTEAFF. In nucleotides, the CDR3 is TGTGCCAGCTCACCACCCAGTGCTGGTGGGAGCATGAACACTGAAGCTTTCTTT. Combining the CDR3 with reference TRBV18 and TRBJ1-1 gives the whole variable domain NAGVMQNPRHLVRRRGQEARLRCSPMKGHSHVYWYRQLPEEGLKFMVYLQKENIIDESGMPKERFSAEFPKEGPSILRIQQVVRGDSAAYFCASSPPSAGGSMNTEAFFGQGTRLTVV.

This clone occurred a few times. J is TRBJ2-3 and V is TRBV28, with D maybe TRBD2 (6 bases). The CDR3 sequence is 13 residues long. Trimming took off 7 bases at V and 4 bases at J, with 12 bases between the two ends. Germline lookup yields CDR1 MDHEN and CDR2 SYDVKM. The CDR3 here is CASNIGGADTQYF. For the CDR3, the DNA is TGTGCCAGCAACATAGGCGGGGCAGATACGCAGTATTTT.

This chain connects TRBV4-1 to TRBJ2-1, with 9 bases that match TRBD1. V was clipped by 3 bases and J by 9 bases; unmatched bases: 12. There are 16 residues in the CDR3. The germline CDR1 and CDR2 sequences are MGHRA and YSYEKL. DNA of the CDR3: TGCGCCAGCAGCCACCCATACAGGGGGCGCTTAGGTGAGCAGTTCTTC. Translating gives CASSHPYRGRLGEQFF.

CDR3: CASSLSPRGQETQYF. The CDR3 nucleotides are TGCGCCAGCAGCTTGTCTCCGAGGGGGCAAGAGACCCAGTACTTC. The V gene is TRBV5-1, the J gene TRBJ2-5, with D perhaps matching TRBD1 (6 bases). Germline CDR1 SGHRS, CDR2 YFSETQ. This CDR3 spans 15 amino acids. Trimming shortened V by 1 base and J by 2 bases, and 12 bases separated the two germline ends. The full variable domain, in which reference TRBV5-1 and TRBJ2-5 provide the parts outside the CDR3, is KAGVTQTPRYLIKTRGQQVTLSCSPISGHRSVSWYQQTPGQGLQFLFEYFSETQRNKGNFPGRFSGRQFSNSRSEMNVSTLELGDSALYLCASSLSPRGQETQYFGPGTRLLVL.

The chain couples TRBV7-9 to TRBJ2-4; TRBD2 might be the D (5 bases). Germline lookup yields CDR1 SEHNR and CDR2 FQNEAQ (reference sequence). There are 14 residues in the CDR3. V was trimmed by 11 bases and J by 9 bases, leaving 23 bases between them. CDR3 DNA: TGTGCCGGCGTTTCCAATTTCGCGGGTAGCATTCAGTACTTC. Translation: CAGVSNFAGSIQYF.